A single sample gave rise to the 24 T cell receptor beta chains below, sequenced in a study of blood T cell repertoires in COVID-19 (dated by TCRdb to the early 2020s). Library creation used the immunoSEQ multiplex PCR assay. TCRdb's version of the immuneACCESS table is confined to in-frame rearrangements and falls short of the full clone set. An unresolved V gene accounts for under half of the shortfall where checked; the remainder is of unknown origin. The sample yields 85,000 to 110,000 clones; around nine tenths were counted once. The ten top clones hold around 3.5% of the sample. Sequencing was carried out using peripheral blood. The source is a human donor in a cohort sampled during active COVID-19.

The chain carries TRBV6-6 and TRBJ2-3; TRBD2 is a possible D gene (5 bases). V lost 4 bases and J lost 2, with 13 bases in between. CDR3 length: 15 residues. Germline loops: CDR1 MNHNY, CDR2 SVGAGI (reference sequence). The chain's CDR3 is CASSSPGKPTDTQYF. CDR3 coding DNA: TGTGCCAGCAGTTCCCCGGGAAAGCCCACAGATACGCAGTATTTT.

This sequence joins TRBV24-1 and TRBJ2-5; D ambiguous. The CDR3 loop spans 13 amino acids. Trimming left V 1 base short and J 4 bases short, with 6 bases between. In germline, CDR1 is KGHDR, CDR2 SFDVKD. The CDR3 region has the DNA TGTGCCACCAGTGATTTTTGGGCAGAGACCCAGTACTTC. Amino acids: CATSDFWAETQYF.

The chain employs TRBV5-6 and TRBJ2-5; 7 nucleotides agree with TRBD1. The length of the CDR3 is 15 residues. Looked up from germline, CDR1 is SGHDT and CDR2 is YYEEEE. With 4 bases clipped from V and 2 bases from J, the junction kept 8 bases outside the gene matches. This chain's CDR3 is CASSATGVWQETQYF. CDR3 nucleotide sequence: TGTGCCAGCAGCGCCACAGGGGTCTGGCAAGAGACCCAGTACTTC.

The rearrangement links TRBV19 to TRBJ1-2; 7 positions agree with TRBD1. The CDR3 has 14 residues. Germline CDR1 is LNHDA and CDR2 is SQIVND (reference sequence). V lost 5 bases, J lost 7 bases, and 10 bases stayed unmatched. CDR3 bases: TGTGCCAGTAGTCCACGGGACAGAGGTCGTGGCTACACCTTC. Its protein product is CASSPRDRGRGYTF.

This rearrangement joins TRBV11-2 to TRBJ1-5, with D possibly TRBD1 on 5 matching bases. This CDR3 has 15 amino acids. The V and J ends lost 2 bases and 3 bases respectively, with 11 bases between them. Germline V CDR1 and CDR2: SGHAT, FQNNGV. For the CDR3, the DNA is TGTGCCAGCAGCTTATGCGGGGGTCCCAATCAGCCCCAGCATTTT. Translated: CASSLCGGPNQPQHF.

The chain carries TRBV19 and TRBJ2-7; D is ambiguous. From germline, CDR1 is LNHDA and CDR2 SQIVND (reference sequence). The CDR3 is 15 residues long. Trimming shortened V by 1 base and J by 6 bases, and 16 bases separated the two germline ends. DNA for the CDR3: TGTGCCAGTAGTATAGGACAAGCCTGGCGCTCCGAGCAGTACTTC. Translation gives CASSIGQAWRSEQYF.

J is TRBJ1-6 and V is TRBV9; D unresolved. V gave up 2 bases and J gave up 3 bases, with 9 bases separating them. The germline CDR1 and CDR2 sequences are SGDLS and YYNGEE. This CDR3 comprises 15 residues. The CDR3: CASSVGDVYNSPLHF. The CDR3, as DNA: TGTGCCAGCAGCGTGGGAGACGTCTATAATTCACCCCTCCACTTT.

This chain uses TRBV6-5 with TRBJ1-5; D not certain. V was cut by 0 bases and J by 0 bases, with 6 bases left in between. The germline gives CDR1 MNHEY, CDR2 SVGAGI. This CDR3 region has 15 residues. Here the CDR3 reads CASSYSQNSNQPQHF. For the CDR3, the DNA is TGTGCCAGCAGTTACTCACAAAATAGCAATCAGCCCCAGCATTTT.

The V gene is TRBV9, the J gene TRBJ2-3; 8 bases map to TRBD2. After removal of 4 bases from V and 7 bases from J, the junction contained 14 bases not matched to a gene. The germline CDR1 and CDR2 sequences are SGDLS and YYNGEE. CDR3 length equals 16 residues. The CDR3 nucleotides read TGTGCCAGCAGCAGGGAGCCGGGACTAGGAATAAATACGCAGTATTTT. Its protein product is CASSREPGLGINTQYF.

The chain recombines TRBV12-5 with TRBJ2-7, with a possible D match to TRBD1 (6 bases). Trimming stripped 6 bases from V and 0 bases from J, with 18 bases between. The germline gives CDR1 LGHNT, CDR2 FRNRAP. The CDR3 sequence is 16 residues long. In DNA form, the CDR3 reads TGTGCTAGTGGCCACTATCGGGACATAAACTCCTACGAGCAGTACTTC. Its protein product is CASGHYRDINSYEQYF.

The chain employs TRBV3-1 (or the pseudogene TRBV3-2) and TRBJ2-1, with a possible D match to TRBD2 (5 bases). Trimming removed 5 bases at V and 0 bases at J, with 14 bases between. The germline CDR1 and CDR2 sequences are LGHDT and YNNKEL (reference sequence). The CDR3 extends over 16 amino acids. The CDR3 DNA sequence: TGTGCCAGCAGCTCATGGACTGGGAGCTCCTACAATGAGCAGTTCTTC. It codes for CASSSWTGSSYNEQFF.

In its sample, this clone was seen a few times. The chain is built from TRBV18 and TRBJ1-2, with a tentative D call TRBD1 (5 bases). Germline values: CDR1 KGHSH, CDR2 LQKENI. Trimming took off 0 bases at V and 5 bases at J, with 10 bases between the two ends. The CDR3 loop spans 14 amino acids. The CDR3, as DNA: TGTGCCAGCTCACCACCCGGGGACTGGTATGGCTACACCTTC. Translation: CASSPPGDWYGYTF.

This chain uses TRBV27 with TRBJ2-7; no definite D call. Germline-derived CDR1 and CDR2 are MNHEY and SMNVEV (reference sequence). Between the trimmed V and J ends, which lost 4 bases and 2 bases, there was a span of 9 bases. This CDR3 contains 13 residues. In DNA form, the CDR3 reads TGTGCCAGCAGTTCGACTTCCCCCTACGAGCAGTACTTC. It translates to CASSSTSPYEQYF.

The rearrangement links TRBV10-2 to TRBJ2-5, with 12 bases that match TRBD2. The germline V gene has CDR1 WSHSY and CDR2 SAAADI. The CDR3 has 15 amino acids. V dropped 7 bases and J dropped 3; count of bases not matched to a gene: 6. The CDR3 here is CASMVLAGGKETQYF. The CDR3 DNA reads as TGCGCCAGCATGGTACTAGCGGGAGGAAAAGAGACCCAGTACTTC.

The J gene is TRBJ1-1, the V gene TRBV27, with D perhaps matching TRBD1 (5 bases). Germline values: CDR1 MNHEY, CDR2 SMNVEV (reference sequence). Trimming removed 1 base at V and 0 bases at J, with 6 bases between. The CDR3 totals 14 residues. CDR3: CASSLLGVNTEAFF. CDR3 sequence (DNA): TGTGCCAGCAGTTTATTAGGGGTGAACACTGAAGCTTTCTTT.

The rearrangement joins TRBV27 to TRBJ1-6, with a weak D call TRBD1 (5 bases). V lost 4 bases and J 14 bases, leaving 12 bases between the germline ends. The CDR3 is 12 amino acids. Germline CDR1 MNHEY, CDR2 SMNVEV (reference sequence). CDR3 in amino acids: CASSSGRGALHF. CDR3 bases: TGTGCCAGCAGTTCTGGTCGGGGGGCCCTCCACTTT.

The chain is built from TRBV10-3 and TRBJ1-4; 7 nucleotides align to TRBD1. The V segment lost 7 bases and the J segment 8 bases; nucleotides outside the gene matches: 7. CDR3 length equals 13 residues. Germline CDR1 ENHRY, CDR2 SYGVKD. CDR3 bases: TGTGCCATCACAAGGGGGCCGGGAGAAAAACTGTTTTTT. This sequence encodes CAITRGPGEKLFF.

The chain links TRBV7-8 to TRBJ2-5; TRBD2 matches at 10 bases. CDR3 length: 14 residues. The V and J ends lost 2 bases and 6 bases, in that order; junction bases with no gene match: 3. Germline CDR1 reads SGHVS; CDR2 reads FQNEAQ. In DNA form, the CDR3 reads TGTGCCAGCAGCTTACCTAGCGGGGGACAGACCCAGTACTTC. Its translation: CASSLPSGGQTQYF.

The chain is built from TRBV14 and TRBJ1-2; tentative D call: TRBD1 (6 bases). Trimming removed 0 bases at V and 6 bases at J, with 14 bases between. The germline gives CDR1 SGHDN, CDR2 FVKESK. CDR3 length: 15 residues. The CDR3 region is CASSQEQGKRHGYTF. Written as DNA, the CDR3 is TGTGCCAGCAGCCAAGAGCAGGGGAAAAGGCATGGCTACACCTTC.

This sequence joins TRBV12-3 or TRBV12-4 and TRBJ2-5; 8 bases agree with TRBD2. The CDR3 sequence is 12 residues long. The V gene end was trimmed by 6 bases and the J gene end by 4 bases; junction bases not matched to a gene: 1. In DNA form, the CDR3 reads TGTGCCAGCAGGGCGGGGGGAGAGACCCAGTACTTC. This gives the protein CASRAGGETQYF.

The chain is built from TRBV25-1 and TRBJ2-2; D unclear. Trimming pared 1 base from V and 5 bases from J, leaving 5 bases between. Looked up from germline, CDR1 is MGHDK and CDR2 is SYGVNS. The CDR3 consists of 13 residues. The CDR3 coding sequence is TGTGCCAGCAGTGAATTTCATACCGGGGAGCTGTTTTTT. Its translation is CASSEFHTGELFF.

The chain links TRBV20-1 to TRBJ2-2; 8 bases are shared with TRBD2. CDR1 is DFQATT, CDR2 SNEGSKA, per germline (reference sequence). The CDR3 consists of 17 residues. Losses at the gene ends were 3 bases for V and 3 bases for J; bases not matched to a gene: 12. The CDR3 nucleotides are TGCAGTGCTAGTAGGCTAGCGGGCGTTTGGGACACCGGGGAGCTGTTTTTT. It is translated as CSASRLAGVWDTGELFF.

On this clone: A junction boundary mismatches the germline segment, possibly from a read error. This chain links TRBV7-2 with TRBJ2-1; D might be TRBD1 (5 bases). There are 14 residues in the CDR3. Germline lookup yields CDR1 SGHTA and CDR2 FQGNSA. CDR3 nucleotide sequence: TGTGCCAGCACCTTATGGGGCAGAGGCAATGAGCAGTTCTTC. This codes for CASTLWGRGNEQFF.

The rearrangement uses TRBV19 and TRBJ1-5; 9 bases map to TRBD1. The CDR3 has 17 residues. Germline V gene lookup returns CDR1 LNHDA and CDR2 SQIVND (reference sequence). With V trimmed by 5 bases and J by 7 bases, 15 bases remained unmatched. The CDR3 sequence is CASSLGRTGVVRQPQHF. CDR3 bases: TGTGCCAGTAGTTTAGGTAGGACAGGGGTGGTACGGCAGCCCCAGCATTTT.